This T cell receptor (beta chain) was recovered during a study of T cells after yellow fever vaccination. This clonotype was seen repeatedly, ten times or more. The antigen remains undetermined. TCRdb redid the calling of the 5' RACE reads with MiXCR, one entry per CDR3 protein. The sample has 200,000 to 250,000 distinct CDR3 sequences, approximately 3% seen once. Overall study results and limits: A secondary response was less intense yet reached its peak sooner, at day 5 versus 15. Most clones from primary vaccination were detected again post-booster (roughly 96% CD4, 88% CD8).

From germline, CDR1 is SGHRS and CDR2 YFSETQ. The V segment lost 0 bases and the J segment 4 bases; nucleotides outside the gene matches: 4. The CDR3 contains 15 residues. The J gene is TRBJ2-5, the V gene TRBV5-1, with 9 nucleotides matching TRBD1. This receptor was taken from a man aged 18 to 29 who received the YFV17D yellow fever vaccine. The specimen comprised CD4+ T cells sorted from PBMCs, sampled 10 days after the yellow fever booster vaccination. CDR3 sequence (DNA): TGCGCCAGCAGCTTGGGGGACAGGGTCGGAGAGACCCAGTACTTC. Its translation is CASSLGDRVGETQYF. Variable domain in full (rest from reference TRBV5-1 and TRBJ2-5): KAGVTQTPRYLIKTRGQQVTLSCSPISGHRSVSWYQQTPGQGLQFLFEYFSETQRNKGNFPGRFSGRQFSNSRSEMNVSTLELGDSALYLCASSLGDRVGETQYFGPGTRLLVL.